These 11 T cell receptor beta chains came from one sample sequenced in a study of shared clonotypes between healthy human individuals. Produced via immunoSEQ multiplex PCR; TCRdb's table is partial and in-frame only. The table includes about 2 million clones, roughly 94% detected once. Sequenced sample: naive CD4+ T cells sorted from blood. The subset is: CD45RA+ positively selected. The receptor source for this set is a young man in good health.

This sequence joins TRBV2 and TRBJ2-5, with D uncertain. Germline V lookup: CDR1 SNHLY, CDR2 FYNNEI. The CDR3 runs to 12 residues. V shed 4 bases and J shed 7 bases, with 10 bases lying between them. This CDR3 is CASSAVVGTQYF. The CDR3 DNA sequence: TGTGCCAGCAGTGCGGTCGTGGGGACCCAGTACTTC.

J is TRBJ2-7 and V is TRBV10-3; TRBD1 or TRBD2 may be the D gene (6 bases each). Per germline, CDR1 ENHRY and CDR2 SYGVKD. V gave up 7 bases and J gave up 4 bases, with 14 bases separating them. This CDR3 has 13 amino acids. CDR3 nucleotide sequence: TGTGCCATCACCCCTTCGGGGGCGTACGAGCAGTACTTC. Its protein is CAITPSGAYEQYF.

This chain connects TRBV25-1 to TRBJ2-3, with D perhaps matching TRBD1 (5 bases). The CDR3 totals 15 residues. Germline V gene sequence: CDR1 MGHDK, CDR2 SYGVNS. V was cut by 2 bases and J by 5 bases, with 14 bases left in between. The CDR3, as DNA: TGTGCCAGCAGTGAAAGGGGCGGCCCGGTAGATACGCAGTATTTT. Translating gives CASSERGGPVDTQYF.

V and J are TRBV9 and TRBJ1-2; D is undetermined. The CDR3 is 16 amino acids. The ends were cut back, 0 bases at V and 4 bases at J, with 16 bases in the middle. Germline-derived CDR1 and CDR2 are SGDLS and YYNGEE. Here the CDR3 DNA reads TGTGCCAGCAGCGTAGCCGACCTGGGTGGGAGCTATGGCTACACCTTC. Its translation is CASSVADLGGSYGYTF.

This chain joins TRBV28 and TRBJ2-7; D is uncertain. V was shortened by 4 bases and J by 4 bases, with 8 bases between the two germline ends. The CDR3 has 12 amino acids. CDR1 and CDR2 (germline): MDHEN, SYDVKM. The CDR3 sequence: CASSYSVYEQYF. CDR3 DNA: TGTGCCAGCAGTTACAGTGTATACGAGCAGTACTTC.

The rearrangement uses TRBV30 and TRBJ1-4, with D possibly TRBD1 on 5 matching bases. Trimming left V 5 bases short and J 7 bases short, with 14 bases between. Germline loops: CDR1 GTSNPN, CDR2 SVGIG (reference sequence). This CDR3 comprises 13 residues. The CDR3 loop reads CAWAGSPREKLFF. The CDR3 nucleotides are TGTGCCTGGGCAGGGTCTCCGCGTGAAAAACTGTTTTTT.

This chain connects TRBV5-1 to TRBJ1-4, with TRBD1 matching over 9 bases. Germline loops: CDR1 SGHRS, CDR2 YFSETQ. After removal of 4 bases from V and 5 bases from J, the junction contained 6 bases not matched to a gene. The length of the CDR3 is 15 residues. CDR3 sequence (DNA): TGCGCCAGCAGCCGCCAGGGGACAGGGAATGAAAAACTGTTTTTT. It specifies CASSRQGTGNEKLFF.

Details on this clone: Additional DNA sequences in this sample encode the identical CDR3. This rearrangement joins TRBV7-2 to TRBJ1-5; unclear D gene. CDR1 and CDR2 from the germline V gene are SGHTA and FQGNSA. V lost 5 bases and J 0 bases, leaving 8 bases between the germline ends. The CDR3 has 14 amino acids. The CDR3 sequence is CASSLGYSNQPQHF. The CDR3 DNA reads as TGTGCCAGCAGCCTGGGGTATAGCAATCAGCCCCAGCATTTT.

The chain carries TRBV28 and TRBJ2-5; no clear D gene. V gave up 4 bases and J gave up 4 bases, with 7 bases separating them. CDR3 length: 12 amino acids. Germline assignment: CDR1 MDHEN and CDR2 SYDVKM. CDR3 bases: TGTGCCAGCAGTTCTCCCGCAGAGACCCAGTACTTC. This sequence encodes CASSSPAETQYF. Combining the CDR3 with reference TRBV28 and TRBJ2-5 gives the whole variable domain DVKVTQSSRYLVKRTGEKVFLECVQDMDHENMFWYRQDPGLGLRLIYFSYDVKMKEKGDIPEGYSVSREKKERFSLILESASTNQTSMYLCASSSPAETQYFGPGTRLLVL.

This clone has a single count. The chain employs TRBV5-6 and TRBJ2-7, with TRBD1 matching over 7 bases. V shed 0 bases and J 9 bases; nucleotides not matched to a gene: 6. The CDR3 has 13 residues. Germline V CDR1 and CDR2: SGHDT, YYEEEE. Here the CDR3 DNA reads TGTGCCAGCAGCTTGGGACAGGGTGAGGGGCAGTACTTC. Translating gives CASSLGQGEGQYF. The full variable domain, completed using reference TRBV5-6 and TRBJ2-7, is DAGVTQSPTHLIKTRGQQVTLRCSPKSGHDTVSWYQQALGQGPQFIFQYYEEEERQRGNFPDRFSGHQFPNYSSELNVNALLLGDSALYLCASSLGQGEGQYFGPGTRLTVT.

The chain recombines TRBV5-1 with TRBJ2-2; no clear D. The V end was cut by 0 bases, the J end by 0 bases, with 9 bases between. Germline-derived CDR1 and CDR2 are SGHRS and YFSETQ. The CDR3 covers 16 residues. DNA for the CDR3: TGCGCCAGCAGCTTGGAGGTGACATCGAACACCGGGGAGCTGTTTTTT. This sequence encodes CASSLEVTSNTGELFF.